This TCR beta chain was identified in a study of tumor and adjacent non-tumor tissue in lung cancer. This clonotype turned up a few times. Its cognate antigen is unknown. An end of the junction differs from the germline gene, which may be a read error. TCRbeta libraries were built with three rounds of nested PCR, modified from ARM-PCR. TCRdb re-derived calls from the multiplex PCR reads in MiXCR, one entry per CDR3 protein. The sample includes some 80,000 distinct CDR3 sequences, over 55% of them seen just once. This sample's RNA came from whole unsorted tissue. Whole-study results and caveats: Top 100 clones took a larger repertoire share in normal lung.

CDR3 length equals 16 residues. CDR1 and CDR2 (germline): MNHNS, SASEGT. The sequenced sample was lung tumor tissue. The V gene is TRBV6-1, the J gene TRBJ2-3; 8 bases align to TRBD1. This clonotype was obtained from a woman aged 40 to 50 with non-small cell lung cancer. CDR3 residues: CASSERRTGHTDTQYF. The CDR3 DNA reads TGTGCTAGCAGTGAACGTCGGACAGGGCACACAGATACGCAGTATTTT.